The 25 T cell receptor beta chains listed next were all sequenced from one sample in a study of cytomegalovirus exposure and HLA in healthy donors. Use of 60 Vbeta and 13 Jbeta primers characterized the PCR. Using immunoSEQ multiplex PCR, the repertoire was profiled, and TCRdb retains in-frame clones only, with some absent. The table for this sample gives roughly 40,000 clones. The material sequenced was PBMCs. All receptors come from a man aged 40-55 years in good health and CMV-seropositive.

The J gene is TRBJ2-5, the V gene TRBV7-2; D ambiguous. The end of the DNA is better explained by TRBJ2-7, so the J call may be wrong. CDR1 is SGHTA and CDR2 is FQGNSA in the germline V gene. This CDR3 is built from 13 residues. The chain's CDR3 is CASSLFRSYEQYF. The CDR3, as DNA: TGTGCCAGCAGCTTATTCCGCTCCTACGAGCAGTACTTC.

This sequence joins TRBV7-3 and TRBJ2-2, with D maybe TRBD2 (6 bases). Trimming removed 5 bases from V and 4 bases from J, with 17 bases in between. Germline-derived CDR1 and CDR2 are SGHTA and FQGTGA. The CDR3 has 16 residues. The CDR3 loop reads CASSPTGVGGTGELFF. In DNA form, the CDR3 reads TGTGCCAGCAGCCCGACCGGGGTCGGGGGCACCGGGGAGCTGTTTTTT.

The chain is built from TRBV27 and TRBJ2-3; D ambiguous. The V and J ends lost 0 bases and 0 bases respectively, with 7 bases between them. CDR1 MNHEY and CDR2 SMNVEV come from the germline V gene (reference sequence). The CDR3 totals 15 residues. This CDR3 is CASSLSPGSTDTQYF. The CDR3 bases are TGTGCCAGCAGTTTATCCCCCGGTAGCACAGATACGCAGTATTTT.

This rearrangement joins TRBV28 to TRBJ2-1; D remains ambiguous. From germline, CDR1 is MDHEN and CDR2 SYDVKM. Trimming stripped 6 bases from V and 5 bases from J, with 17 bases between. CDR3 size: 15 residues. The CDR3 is CASSPAEEVHNEQFF. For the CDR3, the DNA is TGTGCCAGCAGCCCCGCGGAAGAGGTGCACAATGAGCAGTTCTTC.

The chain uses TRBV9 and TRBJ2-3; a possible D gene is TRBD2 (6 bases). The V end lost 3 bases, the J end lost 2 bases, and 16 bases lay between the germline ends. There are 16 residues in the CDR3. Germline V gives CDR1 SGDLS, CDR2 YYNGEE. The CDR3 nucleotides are TGTGCCAGCAGCGAACGGAGCGGGTCAAACACAGATACGCAGTATTTT. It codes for CASSERSGSNTDTQYF.

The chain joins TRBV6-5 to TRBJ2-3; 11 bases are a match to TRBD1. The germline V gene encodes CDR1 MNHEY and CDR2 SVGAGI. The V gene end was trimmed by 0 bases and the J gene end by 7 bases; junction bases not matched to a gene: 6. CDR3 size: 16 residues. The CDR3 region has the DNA TGTGCCAGCAGTTACTCGGACAGGGGGCTTTTGAATACGCAGTATTTT. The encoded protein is CASSYSDRGLLNTQYF.

The DNA for the CDR3 is TGTGCCAGCAGCACCGCCGGGACAGCCTACGAGCAGTACTTC. As protein: CASSTAGTAYEQYF. The rearrangement joins TRBV27 to TRBJ2-7; 7 bases map to TRBD1. In germline, CDR1 is MNHEY, CDR2 SMNVEV (reference sequence). V lost 6 bases and J lost 2; bases outside the gene matches: 7. The CDR3 is 14 residues long.

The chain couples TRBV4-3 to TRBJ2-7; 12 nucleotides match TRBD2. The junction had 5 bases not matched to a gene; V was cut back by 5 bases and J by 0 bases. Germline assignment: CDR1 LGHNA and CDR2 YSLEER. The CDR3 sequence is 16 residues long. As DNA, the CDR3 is TGCGCCAGCAGCGCCGGACTAGCGGGGTCCTCCTACGAGCAGTACTTC. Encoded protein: CASSAGLAGSSYEQYF.

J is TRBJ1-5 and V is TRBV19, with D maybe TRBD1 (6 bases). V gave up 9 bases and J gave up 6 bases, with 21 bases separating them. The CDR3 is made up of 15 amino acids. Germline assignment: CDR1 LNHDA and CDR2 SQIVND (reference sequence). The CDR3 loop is CARIYTSDSPQPQHF. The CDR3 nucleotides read TGTGCCAGGATTTATACATCGGACAGTCCTCAGCCCCAGCATTTT.

For the CDR3, the DNA is TGCGCCAGCAGCCCGCCCGAGGGACTTGGAAACACCATATATTTT. Protein sequence: CASSPPEGLGNTIYF. The chain links TRBV4-1 to TRBJ1-3, with D tentatively TRBD1 (5 bases). Germline CDR1 and CDR2: MGHRA and YSYEKL. Trimming took off 4 bases at V and 3 bases at J, with 13 bases between the two ends. CDR3 length: 15 amino acids.

The CDR3 sequence: CASSIERQDTEAFF. The CDR3 DNA reads as TGTGCCAGTAGTATAGAGCGACAGGACACTGAAGCTTTCTTT. The rearrangement joins TRBV19 to TRBJ1-1; D is perhaps TRBD1 (6 bases). The CDR3 totals 14 residues. Germline loops: CDR1 LNHDA, CDR2 SQIVND (reference sequence). V was shortened by 0 bases and J by 3 bases, with 8 bases between the two germline ends.

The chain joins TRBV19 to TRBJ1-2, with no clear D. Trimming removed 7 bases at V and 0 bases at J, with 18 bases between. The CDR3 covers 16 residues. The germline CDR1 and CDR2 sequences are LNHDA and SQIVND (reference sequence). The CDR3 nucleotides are TGTGCCAGTACCGCGCGAACGGGGAACTCTAACTATGGCTACACCTTC. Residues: CASTARTGNSNYGYTF.

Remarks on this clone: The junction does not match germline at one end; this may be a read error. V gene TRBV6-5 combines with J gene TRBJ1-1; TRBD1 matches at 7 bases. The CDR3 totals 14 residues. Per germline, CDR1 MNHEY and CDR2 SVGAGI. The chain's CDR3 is CASSARTGATGAFF. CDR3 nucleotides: TGTGCCAGCAGTGCCCGGACAGGAGCCACTGGAGCTTTCTTT.

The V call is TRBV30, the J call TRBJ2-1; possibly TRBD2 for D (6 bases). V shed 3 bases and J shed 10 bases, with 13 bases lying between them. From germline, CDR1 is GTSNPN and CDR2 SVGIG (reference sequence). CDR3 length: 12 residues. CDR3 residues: CAWRRPGREQFF. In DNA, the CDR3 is TGTGCCTGGAGAAGACCCGGGAGAGAGCAGTTCTTC.

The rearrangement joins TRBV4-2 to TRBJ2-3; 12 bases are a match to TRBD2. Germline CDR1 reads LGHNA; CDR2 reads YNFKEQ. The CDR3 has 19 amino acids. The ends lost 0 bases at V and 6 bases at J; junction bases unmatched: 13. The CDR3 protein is CASSQDPSGRASQTDTQYF. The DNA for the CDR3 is TGTGCCAGCAGCCAAGACCCTAGCGGGAGGGCCAGTCAAACGGATACGCAGTATTTT.

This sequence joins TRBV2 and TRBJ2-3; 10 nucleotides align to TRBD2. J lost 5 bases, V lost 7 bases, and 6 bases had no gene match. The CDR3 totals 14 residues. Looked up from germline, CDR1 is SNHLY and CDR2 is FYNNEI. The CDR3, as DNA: TGTGCCAGCAAAACTAGCGGGAATAGAGATACGCAGTATTTT. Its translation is CASKTSGNRDTQYF. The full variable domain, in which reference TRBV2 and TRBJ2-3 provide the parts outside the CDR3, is EPEVTQTPSHQVTQMGQEVILRCVPISNHLYFYWYRQILGQKVEFLVSFYNNEISEKSEIFDDQFSVERPDGSNFTLKIRSTKLEDSAMYFCASKTSGNRDTQYFGPGTRLTVL.

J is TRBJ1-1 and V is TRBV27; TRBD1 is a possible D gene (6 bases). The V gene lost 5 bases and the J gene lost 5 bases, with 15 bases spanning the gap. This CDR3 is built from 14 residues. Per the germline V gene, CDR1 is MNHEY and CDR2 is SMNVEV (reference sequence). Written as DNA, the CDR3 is TGTGCCAGCAGTCTAAACAGGGATACGACTGAAGCTTTCTTT. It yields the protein CASSLNRDTTEAFF.

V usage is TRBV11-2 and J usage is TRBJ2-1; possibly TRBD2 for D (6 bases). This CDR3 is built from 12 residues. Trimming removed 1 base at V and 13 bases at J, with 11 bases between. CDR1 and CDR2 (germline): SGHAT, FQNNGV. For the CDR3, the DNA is TGTGCCAGCAGCTTAGGCGCGGGACGACAGTTCTTC. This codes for CASSLGAGRQFF.

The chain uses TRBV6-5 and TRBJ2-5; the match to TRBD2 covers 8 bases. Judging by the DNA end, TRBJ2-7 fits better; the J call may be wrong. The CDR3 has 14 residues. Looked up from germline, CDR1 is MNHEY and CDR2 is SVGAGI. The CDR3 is CASSSSGSFYEQYF. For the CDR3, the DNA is TGTGCCAGCAGTTCGAGCGGGAGTTTCTACGAGCAGTACTTC.

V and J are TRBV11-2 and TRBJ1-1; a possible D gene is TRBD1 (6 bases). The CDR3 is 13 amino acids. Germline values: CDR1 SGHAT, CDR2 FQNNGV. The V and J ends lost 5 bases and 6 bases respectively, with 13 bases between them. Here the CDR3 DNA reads TGTGCCAGCAGCGGCCAGGGGTGGGCTGAAGCTTTCTTT. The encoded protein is CASSGQGWAEAFF.

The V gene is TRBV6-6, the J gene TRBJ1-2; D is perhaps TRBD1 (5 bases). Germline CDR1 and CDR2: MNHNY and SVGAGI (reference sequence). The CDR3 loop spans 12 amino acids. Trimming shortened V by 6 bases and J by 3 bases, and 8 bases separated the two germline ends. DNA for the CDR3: TGTGCCAGCAGAACAGGCTACTATGGCTACACCTTC. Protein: CASRTGYYGYTF.

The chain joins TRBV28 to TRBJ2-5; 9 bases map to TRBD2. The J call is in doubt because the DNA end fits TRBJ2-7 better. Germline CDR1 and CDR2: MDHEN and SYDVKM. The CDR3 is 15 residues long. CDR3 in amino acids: CASSSPTGTSNEQYF. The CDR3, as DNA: TGTGCCAGCAGTTCTCCTACCGGGACTAGCAACGAGCAGTACTTC.

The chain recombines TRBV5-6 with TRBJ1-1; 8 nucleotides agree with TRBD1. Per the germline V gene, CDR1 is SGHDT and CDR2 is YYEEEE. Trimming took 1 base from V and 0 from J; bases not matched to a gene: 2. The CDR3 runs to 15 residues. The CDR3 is CASSLPGGLNTEAFF. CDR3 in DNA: TGTGCCAGCAGCTTGCCAGGGGGCTTGAACACTGAAGCTTTCTTT.

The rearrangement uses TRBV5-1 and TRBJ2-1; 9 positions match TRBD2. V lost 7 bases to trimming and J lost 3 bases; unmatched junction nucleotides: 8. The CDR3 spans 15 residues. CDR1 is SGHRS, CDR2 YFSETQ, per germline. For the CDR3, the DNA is TGCGCCAGCCTAAGGGCTAGCGGGAACTACAATGAGCAGTTCTTC. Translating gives CASLRASGNYNEQFF.

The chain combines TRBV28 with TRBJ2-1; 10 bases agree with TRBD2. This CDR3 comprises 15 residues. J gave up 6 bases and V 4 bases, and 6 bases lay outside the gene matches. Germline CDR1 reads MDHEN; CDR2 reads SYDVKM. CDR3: CASSSLAGSGNEQFF. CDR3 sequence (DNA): TGTGCCAGCAGTTCACTAGCGGGGAGTGGCAATGAGCAGTTCTTC.